A selection of T cell receptor beta chains follows, all from one sample in a study of blood T cells in healthy people across ages. TCRdb processed the 5' RACE reads anew with MiXCR; each CDR3 protein has one entry. The table records about 1,600,000 distinct CDR3 sequences, around 39% of them present only once. Input material: blood. These receptors originate from a woman younger than 35 in good health. CDR3s include the opening cysteine and the closing phenylalanine or tryptophan. The D gene is left open where the match is weak. Clone sizes are given selectively: once, few, many, or a class where the clone is expanded.

J gene: TRBJ2-2
V gene: TRBV4-1
D gene: NA
clone size: NA
CDR3 protein: CASSQPTGTGELFF
CDR3 DNA: TGCGCCAGCAGCCAGCCGACCGGGACCGGGGAGCTGTTTTTT

J gene: TRBJ2-7
V gene: TRBV3-1
D gene: NA
clone size: few
CDR3 protein: CASSQDRTAGDYEQYF
CDR3 DNA: TGTGCCAGCAGCCAAGATCGAACGGCAGGGGACTACGAGCAGTACTTC

J gene: TRBJ1-1
V gene: TRBV7-6
D gene: NA
clone size: few
CDR3 protein: CASSLDLGDTEAFF
CDR3 DNA: TGTGCCAGCAGCCTGGACTTAGGGGACACTGAAGCTTTCTTT

J gene: TRBJ2-7
V gene: TRBV2
D gene: TRBD2
clone size: few
CDR3 protein: CASQLGVAGEYYEQYF
CDR3 DNA: TGTGCCAGCCAGTTGGGCGTAGCGGGGGAGTATTACGAGCAGTACTTC

J gene: TRBJ2-5
V gene: TRBV7-9
D gene: TRBD1
clone size: NA
CDR3 protein: CASEDPGQGVETQYF
CDR3 DNA: TGTGCCAGCGAGGACCCGGGACAGGGAGTGGAGACCCAGTACTTC

J gene: TRBJ2-3
V gene: TRBV7-9
D gene: TRBD1
clone size: NA
CDR3 protein: CASSPDRTTQYF
CDR3 DNA: TGTGCCAGCAGCCCGGACAGGACAACGCAGTATTTT

J gene: TRBJ2-1
V gene: TRBV7-9
D gene: TRBD2
clone size: few
CDR3 protein: CASSLTSGYDEQFF
CDR3 DNA: TGTGCCAGCAGCCTAACTAGCGGGTACGATGAGCAGTTCTTC

J gene: TRBJ2-3
V gene: TRBV12-3/TRBV12-4
D gene: NA
clone size: NA
CDR3 protein: CASSRTGGVDTQYF
CDR3 DNA: TGTGCCAGCAGTCGGACAGGCGGGGTTGATACGCAGTATTTT

J gene: TRBJ2-1
V gene: TRBV6-1
D gene: TRBD1
clone size: few
CDR3 protein: CASSYDRGNEQFF
CDR3 DNA: TGTGCCAGCAGCTACGACAGGGGCAATGAGCAGTTCTTC

J gene: TRBJ2-7
V gene: TRBV28
D gene: NA
clone size: once
CDR3 protein: CASSLFAGSSRYSYEQYF
CDR3 DNA: TGTGCCAGCAGTTTATTCGCAGGGTCCTCCAGATACTCCTACGAGCAGTACTTC